The present TCR beta chain was sequenced within a study of blood T cell repertoires in COVID-19 (TCRdb year 2020). Regarding the research as a whole: Samples from collaborators originated in the United States, Italy and Spain and spanned both the acute and convalescent phases of COVID-19. The prospective study material was composed of cDNA or gDNA derived from T cells, B-cell-depleted T cells, or PBMCs. Deeply sampled blood TCRbeta repertoires from subjects exposed to, actively infected with, or recovered from COVID-19 were included in the dataset. A freely available public database, intended as a resource for researchers studying the immune response to SARS-CoV-2, is where the repertoires were released. Samples were obtained from the ongoing ImmuneRACE study (first 160 participants) and from roughly 1,300 subjects provided by 6 global collaborators. Nearly every sample came with metadata listing a de-identified subject ID, COVID-19 status, age in years and sex. HLA class I and class II types, where available, came from metadata supplied by the sample provider rather than from assay-based typing.

With respect to this clone: Its antigen is not yet known. No much larger clone exists at a distance of one base, and base qualities are not known.

TCRbeta CDR3 regions were amplified from genomic DNA using the immunoSEQ Assay, a bias-controlled multiplex PCR. Under the source paper's analysis protocol: Within the assay, amplification of reference gene primers was used to estimate how many nucleated cells each sample contained. To quantify the absolute abundance of each unique TCRbeta CDR3 rearrangement, sequence reads were collapsed and filtered. Productive Simpson clonality was computed per sample as the square root of Simpson's diversity index over productive rearrangements. TCRdb mirrors the immuneACCESS table, restricted to in-frame sequences. Some clones are absent from its copies; in checked studies, under half trace to an unresolved V gene, and the reason for the others is unknown. From that table come the V and J calls and clone size; the DNA was used to work out D and trimming. Counted in this sample were roughly 380,000 clones; 89% of them appeared once. The ten largest clonotypes hold roughly 1.6% of the sample.

The investigation overall reported the following: How much clinical and demographic metadata was included differed by source and by participant, and the metadata was provided uncurated.

At one collaborating source in Seattle, patients were enrolled during active infection and were followed longitudinally through the course of disease. Collaborating institutions collected whole blood in K2EDTA tubes following their own protocols. For TCRbeta analysis, collaborators shipped samples as frozen whole blood, isolated PBMCs, or DNA extracted from either of those sample types. CDR1 and CDR2 are read off the germline V gene as KGHSH and LQKENI. The junction shows trimming of 6 bases on V and 4 bases on J, plus 16 bases between the germline ends. CDR3 length: 14 amino acids, cysteine to phenylalanine. Only the CDR3 part of the read is kept: 42 bases, read in frame from the first base.

The V gene is TRBV18 and the J gene is TRBJ2-7, with a weak D call of TRBD2 (5 bases match). The receptor was derived from a woman in her 40s with COVID-19, enrolled during active disease. The sample was peripheral blood. The CDR3 here reads CASSPEARTYEQYF. The base sequence is TGTGCCAGCTCCCCGGAGGCTCGGACTTACGAGCAGTACTTC.